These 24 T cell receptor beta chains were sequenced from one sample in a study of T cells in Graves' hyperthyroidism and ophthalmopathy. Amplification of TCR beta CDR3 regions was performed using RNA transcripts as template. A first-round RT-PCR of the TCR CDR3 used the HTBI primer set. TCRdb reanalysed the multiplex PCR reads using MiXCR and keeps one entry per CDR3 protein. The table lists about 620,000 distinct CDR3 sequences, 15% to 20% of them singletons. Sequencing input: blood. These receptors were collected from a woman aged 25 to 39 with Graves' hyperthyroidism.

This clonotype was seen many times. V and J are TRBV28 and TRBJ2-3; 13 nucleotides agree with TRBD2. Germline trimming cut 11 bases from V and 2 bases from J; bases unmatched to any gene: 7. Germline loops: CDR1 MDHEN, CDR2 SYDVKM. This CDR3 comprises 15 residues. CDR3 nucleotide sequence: TGTGCCGTAACCGGGACTAGCGGGGCCACAGATACGCAGTATTTT. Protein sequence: CAVTGTSGATDTQYF.

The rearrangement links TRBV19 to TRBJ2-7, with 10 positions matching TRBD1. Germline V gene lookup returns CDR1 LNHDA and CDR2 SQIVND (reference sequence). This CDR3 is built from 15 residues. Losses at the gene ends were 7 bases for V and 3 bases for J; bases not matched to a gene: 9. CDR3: CASTPGQGPHYEQYF. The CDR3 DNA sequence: TGTGCCAGTACCCCGGGACAGGGGCCCCACTACGAGCAGTACTTC.

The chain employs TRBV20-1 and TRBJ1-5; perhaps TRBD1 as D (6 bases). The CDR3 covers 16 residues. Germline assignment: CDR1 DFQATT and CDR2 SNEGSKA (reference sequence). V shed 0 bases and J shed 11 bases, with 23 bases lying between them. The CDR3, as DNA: TGCAGTGCTAGAGATCGTCAGAAGGGGGGCCCCGGGGCCCAGCATTTT. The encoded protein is CSARDRQKGGPGAQHF.

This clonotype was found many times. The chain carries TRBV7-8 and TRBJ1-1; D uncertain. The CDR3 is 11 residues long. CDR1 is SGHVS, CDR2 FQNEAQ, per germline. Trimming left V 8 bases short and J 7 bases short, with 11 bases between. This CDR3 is CASGDWSEAFF. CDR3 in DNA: TGTGCCAGCGGGGATTGGAGTGAAGCTTTCTTT. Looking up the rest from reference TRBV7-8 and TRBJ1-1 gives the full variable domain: GAGVSQSPRYKVAKRGQDVALRCDPISGHVSLFWYQQALGQGPEFLTYFQNEAQLDKSGLPSDRFFAERPEGSVSTLKIQRTQQEDSAVYLCASGDWSEAFFGQGTRLTVV.

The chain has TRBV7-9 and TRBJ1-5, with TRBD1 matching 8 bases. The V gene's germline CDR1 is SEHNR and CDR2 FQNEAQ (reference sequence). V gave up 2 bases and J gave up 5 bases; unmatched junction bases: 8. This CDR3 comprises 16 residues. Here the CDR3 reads CASSLSFRGLDQPQHF. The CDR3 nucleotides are TGTGCCAGCAGCTTATCTTTCAGGGGGCTGGATCAGCCCCAGCATTTT.

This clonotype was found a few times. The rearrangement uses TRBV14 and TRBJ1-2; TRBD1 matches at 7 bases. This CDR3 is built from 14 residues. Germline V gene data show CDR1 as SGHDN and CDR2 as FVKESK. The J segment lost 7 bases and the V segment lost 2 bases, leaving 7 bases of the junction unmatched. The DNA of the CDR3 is TGTGCCAGCAGCCAATACAGGACAGGTCTTGGCTACACCTTC. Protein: CASSQYRTGLGYTF.

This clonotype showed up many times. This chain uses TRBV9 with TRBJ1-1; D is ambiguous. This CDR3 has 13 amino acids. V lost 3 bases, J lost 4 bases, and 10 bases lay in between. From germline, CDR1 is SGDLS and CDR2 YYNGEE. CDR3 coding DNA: TGTGCCAGCAGCGCGGGCGGAGGCACTGAAGCTTTCTTT. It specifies CASSAGGGTEAFF. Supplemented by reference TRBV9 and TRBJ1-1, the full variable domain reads DSGVTQTPKHLITATGQRVTLRCSPRSGDLSVYWYQQSLDQGLQFLIQYYNGEERAKGNILERFSAQQFPDLHSELNLSSLELGDSALYFCASSAGGGTEAFFGQGTRLTVV.

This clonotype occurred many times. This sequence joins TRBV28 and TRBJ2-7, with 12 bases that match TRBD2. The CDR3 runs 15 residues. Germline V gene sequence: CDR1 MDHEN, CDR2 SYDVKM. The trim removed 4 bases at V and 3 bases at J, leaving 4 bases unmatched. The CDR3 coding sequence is TGTGCCAGCAGTTATACTAGCGGGGGGATCTACGAGCAGTACTTC. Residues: CASSYTSGGIYEQYF.

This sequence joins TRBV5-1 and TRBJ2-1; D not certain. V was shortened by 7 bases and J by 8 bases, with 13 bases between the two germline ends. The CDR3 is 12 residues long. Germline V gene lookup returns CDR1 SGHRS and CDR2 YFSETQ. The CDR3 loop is CASFPRDDEQFF. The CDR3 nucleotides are TGCGCCAGCTTCCCTAGGGATGATGAGCAGTTCTTC. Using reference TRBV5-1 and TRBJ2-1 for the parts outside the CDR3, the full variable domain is KAGVTQTPRYLIKTRGQQVTLSCSPISGHRSVSWYQQTPGQGLQFLFEYFSETQRNKGNFPGRFSGRQFSNSRSEMNVSTLELGDSALYLCASFPRDDEQFFGPGTRLTVL.

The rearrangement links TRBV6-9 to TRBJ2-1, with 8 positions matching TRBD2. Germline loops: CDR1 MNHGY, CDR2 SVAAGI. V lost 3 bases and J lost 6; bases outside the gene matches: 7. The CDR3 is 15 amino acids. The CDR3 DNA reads TGTGCCAGCAGTTACAGGACTAGCAAGCCCAATGAGCAGTTCTTC. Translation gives CASSYRTSKPNEQFF.

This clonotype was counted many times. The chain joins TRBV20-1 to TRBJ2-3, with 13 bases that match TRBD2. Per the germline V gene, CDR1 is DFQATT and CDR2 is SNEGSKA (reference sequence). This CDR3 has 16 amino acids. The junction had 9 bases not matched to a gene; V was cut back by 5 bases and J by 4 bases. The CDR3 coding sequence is TGCAGTGCTGTCAAGGGACTAGCGGGATTCGCAGATACGCAGTATTTT. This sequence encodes CSAVKGLAGFADTQYF.

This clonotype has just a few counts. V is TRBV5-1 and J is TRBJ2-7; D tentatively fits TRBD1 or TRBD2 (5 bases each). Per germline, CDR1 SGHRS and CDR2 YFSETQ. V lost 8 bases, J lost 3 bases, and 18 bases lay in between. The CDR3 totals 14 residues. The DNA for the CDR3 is TGCGCCAGTACTCCGGGACCGCCCGTCTACGAGCAGTACTTC. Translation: CASTPGPPVYEQYF.

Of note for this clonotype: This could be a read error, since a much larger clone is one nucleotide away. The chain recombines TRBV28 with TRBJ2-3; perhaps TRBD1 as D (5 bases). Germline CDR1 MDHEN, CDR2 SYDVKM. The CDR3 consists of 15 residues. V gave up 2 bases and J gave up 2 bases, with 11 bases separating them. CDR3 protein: CASSLARANTDTQYF. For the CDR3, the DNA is TGTGCCAGCAGTTTAGCCAGGGCGAACACAGATACGCAGTATTTT.

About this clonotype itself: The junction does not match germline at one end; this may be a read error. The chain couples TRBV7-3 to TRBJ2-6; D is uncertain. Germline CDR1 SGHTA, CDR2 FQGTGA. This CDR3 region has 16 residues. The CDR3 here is CASSLIGPSGANVLTF. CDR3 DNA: TGTGCCAGCAGTTTAATCGGGCCCTCTGGGGCCAACGTCCTGACTTTC.

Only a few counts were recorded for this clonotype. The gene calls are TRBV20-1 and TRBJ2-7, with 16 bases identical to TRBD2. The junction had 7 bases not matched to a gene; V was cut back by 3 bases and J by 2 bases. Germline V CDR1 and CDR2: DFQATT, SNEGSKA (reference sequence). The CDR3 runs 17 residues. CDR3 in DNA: TGCAGTGCTAGCACCCCGGGACTAGCGGGAGGGCCCTACGAGCAGTACTTC. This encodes CSASTPGLAGGPYEQYF.

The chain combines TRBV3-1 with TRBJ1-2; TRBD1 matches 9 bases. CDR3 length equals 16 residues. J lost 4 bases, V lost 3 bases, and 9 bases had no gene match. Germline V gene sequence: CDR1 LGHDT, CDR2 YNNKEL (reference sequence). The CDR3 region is CASSQTGTGLIYGYTF. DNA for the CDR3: TGTGCCAGCAGCCAGACCGGGACAGGGCTCATCTATGGCTACACCTTC.

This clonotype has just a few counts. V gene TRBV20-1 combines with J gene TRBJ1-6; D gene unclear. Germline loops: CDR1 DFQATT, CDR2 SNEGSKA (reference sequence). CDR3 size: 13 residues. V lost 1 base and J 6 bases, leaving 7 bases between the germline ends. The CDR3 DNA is TGCAGTGCTAGAGTATCCGCTAATTCACCCCTCCACTTT. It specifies CSARVSANSPLHF.

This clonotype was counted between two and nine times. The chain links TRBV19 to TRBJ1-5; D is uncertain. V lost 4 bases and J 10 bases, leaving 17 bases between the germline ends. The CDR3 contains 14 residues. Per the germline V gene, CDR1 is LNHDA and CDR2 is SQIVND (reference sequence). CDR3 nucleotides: TGTGCCAGTAGTAGACGGACCGGACCGGGACCCCAGCATTTT. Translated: CASSRRTGPGPQHF.

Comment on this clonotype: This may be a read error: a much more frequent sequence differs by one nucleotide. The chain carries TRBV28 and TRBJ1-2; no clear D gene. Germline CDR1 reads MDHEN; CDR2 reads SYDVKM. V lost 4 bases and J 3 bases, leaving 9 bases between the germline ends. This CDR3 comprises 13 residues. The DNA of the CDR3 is TGTGCCAGCAGTTGGGTTGCAGACTATGGCTACACCTTC. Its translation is CASSWVADYGYTF.

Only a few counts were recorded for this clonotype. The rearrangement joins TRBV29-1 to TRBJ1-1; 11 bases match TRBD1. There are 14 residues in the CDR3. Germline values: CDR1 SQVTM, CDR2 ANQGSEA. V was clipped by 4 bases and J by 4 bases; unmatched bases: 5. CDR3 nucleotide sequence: TGCAGCGTTGGCGGGACAGGGGGATCCACTGAAGCTTTCTTT. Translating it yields CSVGGTGGSTEAFF.

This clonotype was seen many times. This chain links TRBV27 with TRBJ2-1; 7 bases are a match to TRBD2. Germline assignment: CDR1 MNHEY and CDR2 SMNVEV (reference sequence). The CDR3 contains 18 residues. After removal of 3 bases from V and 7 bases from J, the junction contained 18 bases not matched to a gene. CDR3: CASSLPHRVSGNLNEQFF. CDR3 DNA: TGTGCCAGCAGTTTGCCCCATAGGGTAAGCGGGAATTTGAATGAGCAGTTCTTC.

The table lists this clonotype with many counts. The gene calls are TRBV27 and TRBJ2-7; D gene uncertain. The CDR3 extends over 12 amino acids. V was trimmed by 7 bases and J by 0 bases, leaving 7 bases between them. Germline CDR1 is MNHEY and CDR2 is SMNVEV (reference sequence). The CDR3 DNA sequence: TGTGCCAGCAAAGCCAACTCCTACGAGCAGTACTTC. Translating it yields CASKANSYEQYF.

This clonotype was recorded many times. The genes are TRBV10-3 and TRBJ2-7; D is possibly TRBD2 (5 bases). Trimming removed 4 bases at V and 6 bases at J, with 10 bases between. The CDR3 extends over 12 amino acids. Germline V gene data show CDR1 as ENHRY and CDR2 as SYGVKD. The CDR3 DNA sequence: TGTGCCATCAGTGCCGGGAAAACCGAGCAGTACTTC. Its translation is CAISAGKTEQYF.

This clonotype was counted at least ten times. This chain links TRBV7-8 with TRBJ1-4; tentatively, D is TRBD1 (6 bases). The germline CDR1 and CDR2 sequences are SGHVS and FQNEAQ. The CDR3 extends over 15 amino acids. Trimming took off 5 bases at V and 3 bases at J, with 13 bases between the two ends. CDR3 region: CASSQIPGANEKLFF. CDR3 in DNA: TGTGCCAGCAGCCAAATTCCAGGGGCTAATGAAAAACTGTTTTTT.